These 9 T cell receptor beta chains were sequenced from one sample in a study of blood T cell repertoires in COVID-19. Only in-frame clones appear in the TCRdb table, and some are missing; sequencing was by immunoSEQ multiplex PCR. The sample gives 200,000 to 250,000 clones, 88% of which show up once; under 3% is in the top ten. The sample comprised PBMCs or T cells enriched from blood (not recorded which). The receptors were gathered from a woman aged 25 to 39 who had recovered from COVID-19.

The chain couples TRBV5-1 to TRBJ2-1; 16 bases agree with TRBD2. V lost 2 bases, J lost 2 bases, and 1 base stayed unmatched. CDR1 is SGHRS and CDR2 is YFSETQ in the germline V gene. CDR3 length equals 17 residues. This chain's CDR3 is CASSLGTSGGAYNEQFF. As DNA, the CDR3 is TGCGCCAGCAGCTTAGGGACTAGCGGGGGGGCCTACAATGAGCAGTTCTTC.

The rearrangement links TRBV6-2 or TRBV6-3 to TRBJ2-7; no clear D. The length of the CDR3 is 12 residues. Germline values: CDR1 MNHEY, CDR2 SVGEGT. V shed 6 bases and J shed 3 bases, with 9 bases lying between them. The chain's CDR3 is CASSSQVYEQYF. The DNA of the CDR3 is TGTGCCAGCAGCTCCCAGGTCTACGAGCAGTACTTC.

The J gene is TRBJ2-3, the V gene TRBV7-3; 15 nucleotides align to TRBD2. The J segment lost 4 bases and the V segment lost 5 bases, leaving 7 bases of the junction unmatched. The CDR3 sequence is 17 residues long. Looked up from germline, CDR1 is SGHTA and CDR2 is FQGTGA. The CDR3 DNA is TGTGCCAGCAGCCCTCAGGGACTAGCGGGGGGCCCAGATACGCAGTATTTT. Its protein is CASSPQGLAGGPDTQYF.

CDR3 DNA: TGTGCCAGCAGCTTCGGGACAGGGAGATACGAGCAGTACTTC. This encodes CASSFGTGRYEQYF. The chain recombines TRBV7-2 with TRBJ2-7; 9 bases align to TRBD1. There are 14 residues in the CDR3. Unmatched junction bases numbered 4, after V lost 3 bases and J lost 4 bases. Germline V gene lookup returns CDR1 SGHTA and CDR2 FQGNSA.

The chain has TRBV6-2 or TRBV6-3 and TRBJ2-3; 8 bases line up with TRBD1. Germline-derived CDR1 and CDR2 are MNHEY and SVGEGT. Losses at the gene ends were 5 bases for V and 0 bases for J; bases not matched to a gene: 4. The CDR3 length is 15 residues. CDR3 DNA sequence: TGTGCCAGCAGTCACGGGACAGGTAGCACAGATACGCAGTATTTT. Its translation: CASSHGTGSTDTQYF.

The rearrangement uses TRBV6-2 or TRBV6-3 and TRBJ2-6; TRBD1 might be the D (5 bases). Trimming took 5 bases from V and 0 from J, leaving 8 bases between them. This CDR3 spans 15 amino acids. Per germline, CDR1 MNHEY and CDR2 SVGEGT. CDR3 residues: CASSRQSSGANVLTF. CDR3 coding DNA: TGTGCCAGCAGTAGACAGAGCTCTGGGGCCAACGTCCTGACTTTC.

The chain recombines TRBV7-8 with TRBJ2-7; 7 bases are shared with TRBD2. V dropped 5 bases and J dropped 3; count of bases not matched to a gene: 13. The germline CDR1 and CDR2 sequences are SGHVS and FQNEAQ. The CDR3 runs 16 residues. The CDR3 DNA is TGTGCCAGCAGCCCCCATACAAACCCTAGCGGCTACGAGCAGTACTTC. This sequence encodes CASSPHTNPSGYEQYF.

The chain is built from TRBV12-5 and TRBJ1-4, with TRBD1 matching over 9 bases. Germline V gene sequence: CDR1 LGHNT, CDR2 FRNRAP. The J segment lost 8 bases and the V segment lost 4 bases, leaving 5 bases of the junction unmatched. The CDR3 loop spans 14 amino acids. CDR3 DNA: TGTGCTAGTGGTTACCGGGACAGGGAGGAAAAACTGTTTTTT. It is translated as CASGYRDREEKLFF. The variable domain in full, with the rest retrieved from reference TRBV12-5 and TRBJ1-4, is DARVTQTPRHKVTEMGQEVTMRCQPILGHNTVFWYRQTMMQGLELLAYFRNRAPLDDSGMPKDRFSAEMPDATLATLKIQPSEPRDSAVYFCASGYRDREEKLFFGSGTQLSVL.

The chain uses TRBV10-3 and TRBJ1-5; 7 nucleotides line up with TRBD1. V lost 2 bases and J lost 1; bases outside the gene matches: 5. Germline V gene data show CDR1 as ENHRY and CDR2 as SYGVKD. The CDR3 consists of 16 residues. The CDR3 here is CAISERGGESNQPQHF. In DNA form, the CDR3 reads TGTGCCATCAGTGAGCGAGGGGGCGAGAGCAATCAGCCCCAGCATTTT.